This TCR beta chain comes out of a study of blood T cell repertoires in COVID-19. On the study more broadly: There were acute and convalescent COVID-19 samples, and they came from the United States, Italy and Spain. The analysed material was cDNA or gDNA that came from T cells, B-cell-depleted T cells, or PBMCs.

Per the original methods: The assay estimated nucleated cells by amplifying reference gene primers. Produced via immunoSEQ multiplex PCR; TCRdb's table is partial and in-frame only. That table is the source of V, J and clone size, and D and trimming were worked out from the DNA. The repertoire has about 250,000 clones, about 90% of them found once; the top ten carry about 3%. This receptor was obtained from a man aged 18 to 30 with active or convalescent COVID-19. Sample: peripheral blood.

CDR3 nucleotide sequence: TGTGCCAGCAGTTACTCGGGACTAGCGGGGGCGACAAACTACAATGAGCAGTTCTTC. Protein: CASSYSGLAGATNYNEQFF. The gene calls are TRBV6-2 or TRBV6-3 and TRBJ2-1; TRBD2 matches 14 bases. Trimming took 0 bases from V and 3 from J; bases not matched to a gene: 7. Germline V lookup: CDR1 MNHEY, CDR2 SVGEGT. The CDR3 loop spans 19 amino acids.